A few counts support the clone carrying this T cell receptor (beta chain). V was trimmed by 8 bases and J by 4 bases, leaving 11 bases between them. This CDR3 comprises 11 residues. Looked up from germline, CDR1 is SQVTM and CDR2 is ANQGSEA. One entry per CDR3 protein, called by TCRdb with MiXCR from the RACE reads. This sample yields under 200,000 distinct CDR3 sequences, of which about 15% are seen a single time; 1.5% to 2% belongs to the top ten. The data derive from a study of human T cells and chemical hapten exposure. Described time point: patch test 1, 2 weeks after DPC sensitization. Treatment reported: therapeutic diphenylcyclopropenone sensitization with weekly scalp DPC.

Here the sequenced sample was whole blood, taken in connection with sensitization to the hapten diphenylcyclopropenone (DPC). The sequence derives from a woman under 40 with alopecia areata. Some clones in this sample may be carry-over from other donors' samples. The rearrangement links TRBV29-1 to TRBJ2-5, with a tentative D call TRBD1 (5 bases). For the CDR3, the DNA is TGCAGCTTCAGGGTTCTAGAGACCCAGTACTTC. Its protein product is CSFRVLETQYF.